A single sample gave rise to the 15 T cell receptor beta chains below, sequenced in a study of blood T cell repertoires in COVID-19. The repertoire was sequenced with immunoSEQ multiplex PCR; TCRdb's copy has only in-frame clones and lacks some. The data contain 90,000 to 150,000 clones, 60% to 85% of them singletons. The sequenced sample was peripheral blood. The receptors here all came from a human donor with acute or convalescent COVID-19. The donor label of this sample is uncertain.

The chain employs TRBV9 and TRBJ1-2, with no clear D. Germline CDR1 reads SGDLS; CDR2 reads YYNGEE. The CDR3 totals 13 residues. V was trimmed by 4 bases and J by 2 bases, leaving 9 bases between them. CDR3 region: CASSTTYNYGYTF. DNA for the CDR3: TGTGCCAGCAGCACTACATACAACTATGGCTACACCTTC.

This clone was seen only a few times. This chain connects TRBV4-1 to TRBJ1-6; weak D call: TRBD1 (5 bases). The V gene's germline CDR1 is MGHRA and CDR2 YSYEKL. The CDR3 loop spans 15 amino acids. The V and J ends lost 0 bases and 6 bases respectively, with 9 bases between them. CDR3 sequence (DNA): TGCGCCAGCAGCCAAGATGTCAGGGTTAATTCACCCCTCCACTTT. Translated: CASSQDVRVNSPLHF.

There are a few counts of this clone. The CDR3 region is CASSQEERVDSPETQYF. The CDR3 DNA is TGTGCCAGCAGCCAAGAGGAGAGGGTTGACTCCCCGGAGACCCAGTACTTC. The chain employs TRBV3-1 (or the pseudogene TRBV3-2) and TRBJ2-5; possibly TRBD2 for D (5 bases). Germline CDR1 is LGHDT and CDR2 is YNNKEL (reference sequence). Trimming removed 0 bases at V and 5 bases at J, with 19 bases between. The CDR3 is made up of 17 amino acids.

This chain uses TRBV5-4 with TRBJ2-2; D is possibly TRBD2 (6 bases). The CDR3 runs to 16 residues. The germline V gene has CDR1 SGHNT and CDR2 YYREEE (reference sequence). V was pared by 3 bases and J by 3 bases, with 15 bases between. The DNA for the CDR3 is TGTGCCAGCAGCTCCGTCTACGGCGGGGACACCGGGGAGCTGTTTTTT. It encodes CASSSVYGGDTGELFF.

This sequence joins TRBV7-9 and TRBJ1-4, with TRBD1 matching over 9 bases. Germline V gene sequence: CDR1 SEHNR, CDR2 FQNEAQ (reference sequence). This CDR3 has 16 residues. V trimming: 2 bases; J trimming: 5 bases; junction bases outside the gene matches: 6. The CDR3, as DNA: TGTGCCAGCAGCTTAACAGGGGGCTATTTAAATGAAAAACTGTTTTTT. Amino acids: CASSLTGGYLNEKLFF.

A few counts support this clone. V usage is TRBV7-2 and J usage is TRBJ2-1, with D tentatively TRBD1 (6 bases). Trimming took 5 bases from V and 1 from J, leaving 21 bases between them. This CDR3 has 18 amino acids. CDR1 and CDR2 from the germline V gene are SGHTA and FQGNSA. The CDR3 DNA reads as TGTGCCAGCAGCGTTTGGGCCGTCTCCGGGACATCCTACAATGAGCAGTTCTTC. Amino acid sequence: CASSVWAVSGTSYNEQFF. The full variable domain, rest sourced from reference TRBV7-2 and TRBJ2-1, is GAGVSQSPSNKVTEKGKDVELRCDPISGHTALYWYRQSLGQGLEFLIYFQGNSAPDKSGLPSDRFSAERTGGSVSTLTIQRTQQEDSAVYLCASSVWAVSGTSYNEQFFGPGTRLTVL.

The rearrangement uses TRBV12-3 or TRBV12-4 and TRBJ1-2; D uncertain. V was shortened by 0 bases and J by 6 bases, with 5 bases between the two germline ends. The CDR3 loop spans 12 amino acids. The CDR3 loop is CASSLAGNGYTF. The CDR3 DNA is TGTGCCAGCAGTTTAGCCGGGAATGGCTACACCTTC.

V is TRBV4-1 and J is TRBJ1-1; D possibly corresponds to TRBD1 (5 bases). The V gene's germline CDR1 is MGHRA and CDR2 YSYEKL. The V gene lost 1 base and the J gene lost 3 bases, with 18 bases spanning the gap. The CDR3 totals 17 residues. CDR3 bases: TGCGCCAGCAGCCAAGGCCCCATAGGGAGGGGTTACACTGAAGCTTTCTTT. Its translation is CASSQGPIGRGYTEAFF.

The rearrangement joins TRBV21-1 to TRBJ2-3; the table names TRBD2, a call not compared with the DNA. TRBV21-1 is a pseudogene segment. The CDR3 totals 15 residues. Written as DNA, the CDR3 is TGTGCCAGCAGCAAAGAAGGGGGGGTCACAGATACGCAGTATTTT. It codes for CASSKEGGVTDTQYF.

The chain couples TRBV11-2 to TRBJ2-5; D possibly corresponds to TRBD2 (6 bases). Germline V gene data show CDR1 as SGHAT and CDR2 as FQNNGV. There are 15 residues in the CDR3. Trimming pared 1 base from V and 5 bases from J, leaving 14 bases between. CDR3 amino acids: CASSLAAGTGETQYF. The DNA of the CDR3 is TGTGCCAGCAGCTTAGCGGCGGGGACTGGGGAGACCCAGTACTTC.

V gene TRBV30 combines with J gene TRBJ2-3; D possibly corresponds to TRBD1 (6 bases). Looked up from germline, CDR1 is GTSNPN and CDR2 is SVGIG (reference sequence). The CDR3 is made up of 12 amino acids. Trimming took 2 bases from V and 7 from J, leaving 10 bases between them. The DNA of the CDR3 is TGTGCCTGGAGTCTGGGACAAAATACGCAGTATTTT. Protein product: CAWSLGQNTQYF. Drawing the rest from reference TRBV30 and TRBJ2-3, the complete variable domain is SQTIHQWPATLVQPVGSPLSLECTVEGTSNPNLYWYRQAAGRGLQLLFYSVGIGQISSEVPQNLSASRPQDRQFILSSKKLLLSDSGFYLCAWSLGQNTQYFGPGTRLTVL.

V usage is TRBV11-2 and J usage is TRBJ1-2; 8 bases are shared with TRBD1. The CDR3 runs 14 residues. Germline-derived CDR1 and CDR2 are SGHAT and FQNNGV. V shed 4 bases, J shed 8 bases, and the junction held 9 bases outside the gene matches. Here the CDR3 reads CASSSGQGRGGYTF. The DNA of the CDR3 is TGTGCCAGCAGCTCAGGACAGGGAAGGGGCGGCTACACCTTC.

The chain uses TRBV18 and TRBJ1-2; tentative D call: TRBD1 (6 bases). The CDR3 spans 15 residues. V shed 5 bases and J shed 0 bases, with 13 bases lying between them. Germline CDR1 reads KGHSH; CDR2 reads LQKENI. For the CDR3, the DNA is TGTGCCAGCTCAGAGCAGACAGGTCCTAACTATGGCTACACCTTC. This sequence encodes CASSEQTGPNYGYTF.

This chain connects TRBV2 to TRBJ2-5; 14 positions agree with TRBD2. V trimming: 6 bases; J trimming: 2 bases; junction bases outside the gene matches: 14. The CDR3 is 19 amino acids. Germline lookup yields CDR1 SNHLY and CDR2 FYNNEI. CDR3 sequence (DNA): TGTGCCAGCAGGACAGGACTAGCGGGGGGCCCAGTTAAACAAGAGACCCAGTACTTC. Residues: CASRTGLAGGPVKQETQYF.

This clone appeared a few times. The V and J genes are TRBV4-1 and TRBJ1-2, with 8 bases lining up with TRBD1. The CDR3 has 19 amino acids. The germline CDR1 and CDR2 sequences are MGHRA and YSYEKL. V was pared by 0 bases and J by 0 bases, with 12 bases of the junction left unmatched. DNA of the CDR3: TGCGCCAGCAGCCAAGAAACCCGGACAGGGCTTCTAGCTAACTATGGCTACACCTTC. Encoded protein: CASSQETRTGLLANYGYTF.